The entry that follows covers one T cell receptor beta chain sequence. This record comes from a study of CD8 T cells in Susac syndrome. Reverse transcription of about 0.45 to 1 ug RNA was carried out with random hexamers. TCRdb reprocessed the immunoSEQ multiplex PCR reads with MiXCR, giving one entry per CDR3 protein. The sample lists around 59,000 distinct CDR3 sequences, approximately 92% seen once, with roughly 0.2% in the top ten. The CDR3 contains 13 residues. Germline V gene data show CDR1 as SGHNT and CDR2 as YYREEE (reference sequence). Trimming stripped 4 bases from V and 5 bases from J, with 11 bases between.

The chain joins TRBV5-4 to TRBJ2-3, with D unclear. Sequences were obtained from CD8+ T cells from PBMCs. The sequence was obtained from a human donor in good health. The chain's CDR3 is CASSPPMQDTQYF. The CDR3 DNA reads TGTGCCAGCAGCCCACCTATGCAAGATACGCAGTATTTT. The whole variable domain, filled in from reference TRBV5-4 and TRBJ2-3, reads ETGVTQSPTHLIKTRGQQVTLRCSSQSGHNTVSWYQQALGQGPQFIFQYYREEENGRGNFPPRFSGLQFPNYSSELNVNALELDDSALYLCASSPPMQDTQYFGPGTRLTVL.